This T cell receptor (beta chain) comes out of a study of blood T cell repertoires in COVID-19. Per the original data handling: Reference gene primer amplification in the assay estimated nucleated cell counts. Clones were read by immunoSEQ multiplex PCR, and TCRdb kept only the in-frame ones, dropping some. V and J calls and clone size come straight from that table; D and trimming were deduced from the DNA. The sample includes around 230,000 clones, more than 65% seen only once; the top ten take 2% to 2.5%. This clone showed up just a few times. The germline V gene has CDR1 SGHNT and CDR2 YYREEE (reference sequence). V lost 4 bases to trimming and J lost 3 bases, with 12 bases between them. The CDR3 spans 14 residues.

Sequenced: peripheral blood. The receptor's source is a man aged 35 to 55 who had recovered from COVID-19. The gene calls are TRBV5-4 and TRBJ2-3, with D perhaps TRBD2 (5 bases). CDR3 loop: CASSARRGTDTQYF. For the CDR3, the DNA is TGTGCCAGCAGCGCCCGTCGGGGTACAGATACGCAGTATTTT.